Each of the 30 T cell receptor beta chains below was sequenced from the same sample in a study of blood T cells in healthy people across ages. Primed by a sample-barcoded 5' primer and a J-beta primer mix, a second PCR proceeded for about 7 to 11 cycles. From the 5' RACE reads, TCRdb called clonotypes with MiXCR, one entry per CDR3 protein. The sample consists of about 640,000 distinct CDR3 sequences, 45% to 65% of them appearing once. The sequencing input was blood. These receptor sequences come from a man between 60 and 75 years old in good health.

This clonotype was found many times. J is TRBJ2-5 and V is TRBV5-5; TRBD1 is a possible D gene (6 bases). CDR3 length: 15 residues. The germline gives CDR1 SGHKS, CDR2 YYEKEE (reference sequence). The V end was cut by 0 bases, the J end by 5 bases, with 14 bases between. Here the CDR3 DNA reads TGTGCCAGCAGCTTGGTCCGGACAGCCACCGAGACCCAGTACTTC. Its protein product is CASSLVRTATETQYF.

This chain joins TRBV15 and TRBJ2-3; D possibly matches TRBD1 or TRBD2 (6 bases each). The CDR3 contains 16 residues. Germline V CDR1 and CDR2: LNHNV, YYDKDF (reference sequence). The ends were cut back, 0 bases at V and 6 bases at J, with 16 bases in the middle. CDR3 sequence: CATSREIDGGHDTQYF. The CDR3 DNA is TGTGCCACCAGCAGAGAGATTGACGGGGGACATGATACGCAGTATTTT.

This rearrangement joins TRBV6-2 or TRBV6-3 to TRBJ2-3; TRBD1 is a possible D gene (7 bases). The CDR3 consists of 12 residues. From germline, CDR1 is MNHEY and CDR2 SVGEGT. Trimming stripped 8 bases from V and 9 bases from J, with 15 bases between. CDR3 DNA: TGTGCCAGCGCCAGGGGGGCGCACACGCAGTATTTT. Translating it yields CASARGAHTQYF.

The chain couples TRBV21-1 to TRBJ1-2; the table's D call, TRBD1, was not checked against the DNA. TRBV21-1 is described as a pseudogene. CDR3 length: 15 amino acids. The CDR3 DNA reads TGTGCCAGCAGCAAAGCCGGGACAGGGGGCTATGGCTACACCTTC. Translated: CASSKAGTGGYGYTF.

This clonotype was found a few times. The chain uses TRBV4-1 and TRBJ1-5, with D perhaps TRBD1 (6 bases). V dropped 0 bases and J dropped 0 bases, with 15 bases sitting between them. This CDR3 has 18 residues. Germline V gene lookup returns CDR1 MGHRA and CDR2 YSYEKL. The CDR3 DNA reads TGCGCCAGCAGCCAAGATCGGGCGAGGGGGGATAGCAATCAGCCCCAGCATTTT. Residues: CASSQDRARGDSNQPQHF.

V is TRBV29-1 and J is TRBJ2-1; 8 bases agree with TRBD1. The ends lost 6 bases at V and 6 bases at J; junction bases unmatched: 7. Germline V gene sequence: CDR1 SQVTM, CDR2 ANQGSEA. This CDR3 region has 13 residues. CDR3 in amino acids: CSVTKTGGNEQFF. The CDR3 DNA reads TGCAGCGTGACTAAAACAGGGGGCAATGAGCAGTTCTTC.

The chain uses TRBV27 and TRBJ2-1, with 7 positions matching TRBD2. Germline V gene sequence: CDR1 MNHEY, CDR2 SMNVEV (reference sequence). The ends lost 7 bases at V and 4 bases at J; junction bases unmatched: 4. The CDR3 extends over 13 amino acids. The CDR3, as DNA: TGTGCCAGCAAAGCGGGGTCGTACAATGAGCAGTTCTTC. Residues: CASKAGSYNEQFF.

V usage is TRBV18 and J usage is TRBJ2-7; D could derive from TRBD1 or TRBD2 (5 bases each). The V end lost 3 bases, the J end lost 8 bases, and 11 bases lay between the germline ends. There are 12 residues in the CDR3. The germline gives CDR1 KGHSH, CDR2 LQKENI. CDR3: CASSPSPGQQYF. Here the CDR3 DNA reads TGTGCCAGCTCACCGTCACCGGGACAGCAGTACTTC.

V gene TRBV28 combines with J gene TRBJ2-7, with D tentatively TRBD1 (6 bases). The closer fit of TRBJ2-5 to the DNA end suggests the J call may be wrong. The germline V gene encodes CDR1 MDHEN and CDR2 SYDVKM. CDR3 length: 14 residues. The DNA for the CDR3 is TGTGCCAGCAGCTACTCAGGGGAAGGGGAGACCCAGTACTTC. The encoded protein is CASSYSGEGETQYF.

This clonotype was counted only a few times. At one end the junction does not follow the germline gene, possibly because of a read error. This rearrangement joins TRBV5-1 to TRBJ1-6, with 7 positions matching TRBD1. This CDR3 has 15 amino acids. Per the germline V gene, CDR1 is SGHRS and CDR2 is YFSETQ. Here the CDR3 reads CASGLDPGGNSPLHF. CDR3 DNA: TGCGCCAGCGGCTTGGATCCAGGGGGTAATTCACCCCTCCACTTT. Full variable domain (remainder filled in from reference TRBV5-1 and TRBJ1-6): KAGVTQTPRYLIKTRGQQVTLSCSPISGHRSVSWYQQTPGQGLQFLFEYFSETQRNKGNFPGRFSGRQFSNSRSEMNVSTLELGDSALYLCASGLDPGGNSPLHFGNGTRLTVT.

The gene calls are TRBV20-1 and TRBJ2-5, with D hard to call. The CDR3 runs 14 residues. Germline lookup yields CDR1 DFQATT and CDR2 SNEGSKA (reference sequence). V dropped 8 bases and J dropped 4 bases, with 20 bases sitting between them. The CDR3 DNA follows: TGCAGTACCGACGCGGAAGGGTTCAGAGAGACCCAGTACTTC. Protein: CSTDAEGFRETQYF.

This CDR3 reads CATQGLSSSYNEQFF. CDR3 DNA sequence: TGTGCCACCCAGGGACTCAGTAGCTCCTACAATGAGCAGTTCTTC. V and J are TRBV6-1 and TRBJ2-1; a weak D match, TRBD2 (6 bases). The CDR3 consists of 15 residues. Germline V lookup: CDR1 MNHNS, CDR2 SASEGT. V gave up 10 bases and J gave up 0 bases, with 16 bases separating them.

The rearrangement links TRBV3-1 to TRBJ2-1, with 11 positions matching TRBD2. The CDR3 consists of 14 residues. Germline CDR1 reads LGHDT; CDR2 reads YNNKEL (reference sequence). With V trimmed by 6 bases and J by 8 bases, 6 bases remained unmatched. This CDR3 is CASSRSGGAYEQFF. The CDR3, as DNA: TGTGCCAGCAGTCGTAGCGGGGGGGCCTATGAGCAGTTCTTC.

In this sample, this clonotype turned up a few times. J is TRBJ1-2 and V is TRBV29-1, with D uncertain. This CDR3 has 12 residues. V was pared by 4 bases and J by 5 bases, with 11 bases between. Germline CDR1 SQVTM, CDR2 ANQGSEA. The CDR3: CSVAPRGYGYTF. The CDR3 DNA sequence: TGCAGCGTTGCACCACGCGGGTATGGCTACACCTTC.

This clonotype showed up just a few times. This chain connects TRBV3-1 to TRBJ2-4, with a tentative D call TRBD1 (7 bases). The germline V and J ends were trimmed by 0 bases and 0 bases, with 12 bases remaining between them. This CDR3 is built from 17 residues. CDR1 is LGHDT and CDR2 is YNNKEL in the germline V gene (reference sequence). The CDR3 DNA reads as TGTGCCAGCAGCCAAGATCCAGGGGGGAGAGCCAAAAACATTCAGTACTTC. It yields the protein CASSQDPGGRAKNIQYF. Full variable domain (outside the CDR3, taken from reference TRBV3-1 and TRBJ2-4): DTAVSQTPKYLVTQMGNDKSIKCEQNLGHDTMYWYKQDSKKFLKIMFSYNNKELIINETVPNRFSPKSPDKAHLNLHINSLELGDSAVYFCASSQDPGGRAKNIQYFGAGTRLSVL.

The sample holds a few counts of this clonotype. The chain carries TRBV29-1 and TRBJ2-1, with TRBD2 identical over 8 bases. The J segment lost 4 bases and the V segment lost 5 bases, leaving 4 bases of the junction unmatched. Germline V gene data show CDR1 as SQVTM and CDR2 as ANQGSEA. The CDR3 covers 13 residues. The CDR3 reads CSVRRGAYNEQFF. The CDR3 nucleotides read TGCAGCGTTCGGCGGGGGGCATACAATGAGCAGTTCTTC.

The rearrangement uses TRBV20-1 and TRBJ2-4, with 7 nucleotides matching TRBD2. Per the germline V gene, CDR1 is DFQATT and CDR2 is SNEGSKA (reference sequence). This CDR3 has 12 residues. V dropped 6 bases and J dropped 9; count of bases not matched to a gene: 8. The CDR3 reads CSASVPGGIQYF. The CDR3 nucleotides read TGCAGTGCCTCCGTCCCGGGGGGCATTCAGTACTTC.

CDR3 sequence reads: CAIWGGLAGYEQYF. The CDR3 nucleotides read TGTGCCATCTGGGGGGGACTAGCAGGTTACGAGCAGTACTTC. This chain connects TRBV10-3 to TRBJ2-7, with 9 positions matching TRBD2. The germline V gene has CDR1 ENHRY and CDR2 SYGVKD. The CDR3 has 14 residues. V lost 8 bases, J lost 4 bases, and 9 bases stayed unmatched.

Comment on this clonotype: A much larger clone differs by one base, so this may be a read error. J is TRBJ2-1 and V is TRBV10-3; 7 bases are shared with TRBD1. This CDR3 region has 16 residues. V was pared by 6 bases and J by 10 bases, with 18 bases of the junction left unmatched. Germline V gene sequence: CDR1 ENHRY, CDR2 SYGVKD. This CDR3 is CAIRSSRQGLKDEQFF. As DNA, the CDR3 is TGTGCCATCAGATCGTCCCGACAGGGATTGAAGGACGAGCAGTTCTTC.

This rearrangement joins TRBV6-1 to TRBJ2-7; D is perhaps TRBD2 (5 bases). Deletions cut 8 bases from V and 6 bases from J, with 14 bases between. Germline assignment: CDR1 MNHNS and CDR2 SASEGT. The CDR3 is 12 residues long. This chain's CDR3 is CASRGGRAEQYF. CDR3 bases: TGTGCCAGCCGCGGAGGACGGGCCGAGCAGTACTTC.

This rearrangement joins TRBV18 to TRBJ2-7; perhaps TRBD2 as D (6 bases). Germline CDR1 is KGHSH and CDR2 is LQKENI. V dropped 6 bases and J dropped 3 bases, with 15 bases sitting between them. The length of the CDR3 is 14 residues. CDR3 residues: CASSQARGYYEQYF. As DNA, the CDR3 is TGTGCCAGCTCTCAAGCGCGGGGTTACTACGAGCAGTACTTC.

This sequence joins TRBV2 and TRBJ2-1; the match to TRBD1 covers 7 bases. The CDR3 loop spans 15 amino acids. Per the germline V gene, CDR1 is SNHLY and CDR2 is FYNNEI. J was trimmed by 3 bases and V by 6 bases; bases with no gene match: 8. CDR3 sequence: CASRPTGAGYNEQFF. CDR3 nucleotide sequence: TGTGCCAGCAGACCCACAGGGGCGGGCTACAATGAGCAGTTCTTC.

J is TRBJ2-3 and V is TRBV20-1; D possibly uses TRBD1 or TRBD2 (6 bases each). The germline CDR1 and CDR2 sequences are DFQATT and SNEGSKA (reference sequence). This CDR3 has 13 residues. The CDR3 here is CSTGASYTDTQYF. CDR3 coding DNA: TGCAGCACGGGGGCCTCCTACACAGATACGCAGTATTTT.

The chain employs TRBV4-1 and TRBJ1-4; 7 nucleotides line up with TRBD1. Germline V CDR1 and CDR2: MGHRA, YSYEKL. There are 15 residues in the CDR3. The ends lost 4 bases at V and 3 bases at J; junction bases unmatched: 5. CDR3 DNA: TGCGCCAGCAGCCGCCGGGACAGAGCTAATGAAAAACTGTTTTTT. Protein sequence: CASSRRDRANEKLFF.

The rearrangement links TRBV3-1 to TRBJ2-3; 13 bases fit TRBD2. V was pared by 4 bases and J by 3 bases, with 7 bases of the junction left unmatched. Germline V gene sequence: CDR1 LGHDT, CDR2 YNNKEL (reference sequence). This CDR3 has 17 residues. CDR3 region: CASSRASTSGGTDTQYF. In DNA, the CDR3 is TGTGCCAGCAGCCGGGCCTCGACTAGCGGGGGGACAGATACGCAGTATTTT.

The J gene is TRBJ2-1, the V gene TRBV7-6, with TRBD2 matching over 8 bases. Trimming at V came to 1 base and at J to 1 base, leaving 6 bases not matched to a gene. CDR1 is SGHVS, CDR2 FNYEAQ, per germline. CDR3 length: 17 amino acids. The CDR3: CASSLEVASGSYNEQFF. The CDR3 DNA is TGTGCCAGCAGCTTAGAGGTCGCTAGCGGGTCCTACAATGAGCAGTTCTTC.

This chain connects TRBV2 to TRBJ2-5; 9 bases map to TRBD2. This CDR3 contains 15 residues. CDR1 SNHLY and CDR2 FYNNEI come from the germline V gene. V gave up 7 bases and J gave up 1 base; unmatched junction bases: 7. The DNA for the CDR3 is TGTGCCAGCAACATAGCGGGGGTGGTCCAAGAGACCCAGTACTTC. Translating gives CASNIAGVVQETQYF.

This sequence joins TRBV2 and TRBJ1-5; D unresolved. This CDR3 has 15 residues. The V and J ends lost 3 bases and 4 bases respectively, with 13 bases between them. Germline V gene lookup returns CDR1 SNHLY and CDR2 FYNNEI. CDR3 residues: CASSDRAGRNQPQHF. CDR3 in DNA: TGTGCCAGCAGTGATAGGGCGGGAAGGAATCAGCCCCAGCATTTT.

This clonotype was picked up many times. The chain carries TRBV4-2 and TRBJ1-1, with D unresolved. Trimming removed 1 base at V and 0 bases at J, with 3 bases between. This CDR3 has 13 amino acids. Germline V gene sequence: CDR1 LGHNA, CDR2 YNFKEQ. CDR3 loop: CASSQGVNTEAFF. The DNA of the CDR3 is TGTGCCAGCAGCCAAGGGGTGAACACTGAAGCTTTCTTT.

The CDR3 region is CASSLRLATRDRGTEQYF. In DNA form, the CDR3 reads TGTGCCAGCAGCTTAAGGCTTGCAACCCGGGACAGGGGAACCGAGCAGTACTTC. The rearrangement uses TRBV7-9 and TRBJ2-4; 10 bases agree with TRBD1. The end of the DNA fits TRBJ2-7 better, so the J call may be wrong. This CDR3 spans 18 amino acids. Germline lookup yields CDR1 SEHNR and CDR2 FQNEAQ (reference sequence).